This T cell receptor (beta chain) was retrieved from a study of T cell responses to AZD1222 COVID-19 vaccine. In regard to this clone: Its antigen is unknown.

The CDR3 has 12 residues. V was clipped by 2 bases and J by 6 bases, with 5 bases between them. The germline V gene has CDR1 KGHSH and CDR2 LQKENI. Whole-study findings and limits: Two AZD1222 administrations were followed by greater Spike-specific TCR breadth and depth. Of spike-specific TCRs, nearly half reportedly target regions left unmutated in variants.

Method: immunoSEQ multiplex PCR; TCRdb's copy keeps in-frame clones and lacks some. Of approximately 200,000 clones in the sample, about 94% were seen once. The material was peripheral blood, obtained 28 days after the second dose of the MenACWY control vaccine. The chain recombines TRBV18 with TRBJ2-1; D remains unclear. The TCR originated in an adult who received the MenACWY meningococcal vaccine as a control. DNA for the CDR3: TGTGCCAGCTCACCAACCTCCAATGAGCAGTTCTTC. Amino acids: CASSPTSNEQFF.